One sample yielded the 24 T cell receptor beta chains listed below, sequenced in a study of blood T cell repertoires in COVID-19. Only in-frame clones appear in the TCRdb table, and some are missing; sequencing was by immunoSEQ multiplex PCR. The sample has a few hundred thousand clones, about 88% seen once. What was sequenced was peripheral blood. These receptors all come from a man aged 50 to 59 with COVID-19, enrolled during active disease.

The CDR3 bases are TGTGCCAGCAGCCCCCAGGGGGTCGGGAATTCACCCCTCCACTTT. It is translated as CASSPQGVGNSPLHF. The chain combines TRBV11-2 with TRBJ1-6; 7 bases map to TRBD1. Trimming took 5 bases from V and 7 from J; bases not matched to a gene: 8. Germline values: CDR1 SGHAT, CDR2 FQNNGV. This CDR3 has 15 amino acids.

This clone appeared a single time. The rearrangement uses TRBV19 and TRBJ1-5, with TRBD1 matching 8 bases. V lost 6 bases and J lost 2; bases outside the gene matches: 6. This CDR3 spans 15 amino acids. CDR1 is LNHDA, CDR2 SQIVND, per germline (reference sequence). CDR3 region: CASRPPGGRNQPQHF. For the CDR3, the DNA is TGTGCCAGTAGGCCGCCAGGGGGCCGCAATCAGCCCCAGCATTTT. The full variable domain, its missing parts supplied by reference TRBV19 and TRBJ1-5, is DGGITQSPKYLFRKEGQNVTLSCEQNLNHDAMYWYRQDPGQGLRLIYYSQIVNDFQKGDIAEGYSVSREKKESFPLTVTSAQKNPTAFYLCASRPPGGRNQPQHFGDGTRLSIL.

The chain has TRBV5-1 and TRBJ2-1, with TRBD2 identical over 10 bases. The V segment lost 5 bases and the J segment 4 bases; nucleotides outside the gene matches: 6. The CDR3 totals 15 residues. Looked up from germline, CDR1 is SGHRS and CDR2 is YFSETQ. The DNA for the CDR3 is TGCGCCAGCAGGTCAGGACTAGCGGAGTACAATGAGCAGTTCTTC. Amino acid sequence: CASRSGLAEYNEQFF.

The rearrangement joins TRBV18 to TRBJ2-7, with 8 bases aligning to TRBD1. The CDR3 is made up of 15 amino acids. The V and J ends lost 3 bases and 0 bases, in that order; junction bases with no gene match: 4. The V gene's germline CDR1 is KGHSH and CDR2 LQKENI. This chain's CDR3 is CASSPRTGRSYEQYF. CDR3 DNA sequence: TGTGCCAGCTCACCGAGGACAGGGCGCTCCTACGAGCAGTACTTC.

The chain employs TRBV19 and TRBJ1-4; tentative D call: TRBD1 (6 bases). Trimming took 6 bases from V and 7 from J, leaving 15 bases between them. The CDR3 is made up of 14 amino acids. CDR1 is LNHDA and CDR2 is SQIVND in the germline V gene (reference sequence). CDR3 DNA: TGTGCCAGTAGAGACAGGCGTCCGATTGAAAAACTGTTTTTT. Translated, it gives CASRDRRPIEKLFF.

The V and J genes are TRBV7-9 and TRBJ2-3; TRBD1 matches 9 bases. The CDR3 totals 15 residues. The germline V gene encodes CDR1 SEHNR and CDR2 FQNEAQ (reference sequence). V shed 8 bases and J 5 bases; nucleotides not matched to a gene: 11. CDR3: CASLEGTGLKDTQYF. For the CDR3, the DNA is TGTGCCAGCCTTGAGGGGACAGGGCTAAAAGATACGCAGTATTTT.

This chain joins TRBV6-4 and TRBJ2-2; the D gene is possibly TRBD1 (5 bases). This CDR3 is 15 amino acids long. V lost 4 bases, J lost 3 bases, and 12 bases lay in between. From germline, CDR1 is MRHNA and CDR2 SNTAGT. CDR3 coding DNA: TGTGCCAGCAGTGGACAGATAGCCTACACCGGGGAGCTGTTTTTT. Translation gives CASSGQIAYTGELFF.

The chain joins TRBV7-9 to TRBJ2-3; 8 bases line up with TRBD2. This CDR3 is built from 17 residues. The trim removed 1 base at V and 4 bases at J, leaving 10 bases unmatched. CDR1 and CDR2 from the germline V gene are SEHNR and FQNEAQ (reference sequence). CDR3 nucleotides: TGTGCCAGCAGCTTAGGGGCACTACGGGAGGGCTCAGATACGCAGTATTTT. It encodes CASSLGALREGSDTQYF.

The chain couples TRBV6-2 or TRBV6-3 to TRBJ1-1; 9 nucleotides align to TRBD1. Unmatched junction bases numbered 11, after V lost 6 bases and J lost 0 bases. Germline values: CDR1 MNHEY, CDR2 SVGEGT. The CDR3 runs 17 residues. The CDR3 loop reads CASSFTGGFGMNTEAFF. The CDR3 bases are TGTGCCAGCAGCTTTACAGGGGGCTTCGGGATGAACACTGAAGCTTTCTTT.

The V gene is TRBV24-1, the J gene TRBJ2-3; 16 bases are shared with TRBD2. CDR1 is KGHDR and CDR2 is SFDVKD in the germline V gene. CDR3 length equals 20 residues. After removal of 1 base from V and 6 bases from J, the junction contained 12 bases not matched to a gene. In DNA, the CDR3 is TGTGCCACCAGTGATTTTACAGGGCCGGGACTAGCGGGAGGGCCCGATACGCAGTATTTT. It codes for CATSDFTGPGLAGGPDTQYF.

This clone was seen only a few times. This chain connects TRBV4-2 to TRBJ1-4; D is unresolved. The CDR3 is made up of 15 amino acids. Germline CDR1 and CDR2: LGHNA and YNFKEQ. The ends were cut back, 1 base at V and 4 bases at J, with 10 bases in the middle. This CDR3 reads CASSQVSGLNEKLFF. The CDR3 DNA follows: TGTGCCAGCAGCCAAGTTTCTGGGCTTAATGAAAAACTGTTTTTT.

The chain has TRBV5-1 and TRBJ2-2; D is possibly TRBD2 (6 bases). The CDR3 has 16 amino acids. V lost 0 bases to trimming and J lost 6 bases, with 15 bases between them. CDR1 is SGHRS and CDR2 is YFSETQ in the germline V gene. The DNA of the CDR3 is TGCGCCAGCAGCTTGGCGGGAGCGCTAGGATCCGGGGAGCTGTTTTTT. This sequence encodes CASSLAGALGSGELFF.

The chain links TRBV5-4 to TRBJ1-2, with 8 nucleotides matching TRBD1. The CDR3 spans 12 residues. The germline gives CDR1 SGHNT, CDR2 YYREEE (reference sequence). Germline trimming cut 7 bases from V and 4 bases from J; bases unmatched to any gene: 3. The DNA for the CDR3 is TGTGCCAGCGGACAGGGTGGCTATGGCTACACCTTC. It specifies CASGQGGYGYTF.

The rearrangement links TRBV2 to TRBJ2-7; TRBD1 matches at 8 bases. Germline CDR1 is SNHLY and CDR2 is FYNNEI. The CDR3 is 14 residues long. Trimming removed 5 bases from V and 4 bases from J; junction bases left unmatched: 7. The DNA of the CDR3 is TGTGCCAGCAGTTTTAGCAGGGGGCAATACGAGCAGTACTTC. Residues: CASSFSRGQYEQYF.

The chain combines TRBV9 with TRBJ1-6; possibly TRBD1 for D (5 bases). V was trimmed by 3 bases and J by 13 bases, leaving 11 bases between them. The length of the CDR3 is 12 residues. Germline V gene data show CDR1 as SGDLS and CDR2 as YYNGEE. CDR3 DNA: TGTGCCAGCAGCGCCCCGCAGGGCCCCCTCCACTTT. Translation gives CASSAPQGPLHF.

The chain combines TRBV18 with TRBJ2-2, with a weak D call TRBD2 (6 bases). The V end lost 3 bases, the J end lost 6 bases, and 11 bases lay between the germline ends. The length of the CDR3 is 14 residues. CDR1 and CDR2 from the germline V gene are KGHSH and LQKENI. In DNA, the CDR3 is TGTGCCAGCTCACCTGGCGGAGGGGCCGGGGAGCTGTTTTTT. Translated: CASSPGGGAGELFF.

The chain is built from TRBV6-6 and TRBJ2-1; 13 positions agree with TRBD2. J was trimmed by 7 bases and V by 5 bases; bases with no gene match: 14. The germline V gene has CDR1 MNHNY and CDR2 SVGAGI (reference sequence). This CDR3 comprises 18 residues. CDR3 sequence reads: CASSPSAITSGRANEQFF. For the CDR3, the DNA is TGTGCCAGCAGTCCCTCCGCCATTACTAGCGGGAGGGCTAATGAGCAGTTCTTC.

This chain joins TRBV4-2 and TRBJ2-1, with 9 bases aligning to TRBD2. The CDR3 is 16 residues long. The J segment lost 5 bases and the V segment lost 1 base, leaving 6 bases of the junction unmatched. The germline gives CDR1 LGHNA, CDR2 YNFKEQ. For the CDR3, the DNA is TGTGCCAGCAGCCAAGTAGGGCTAGCGGGAAACAATGAGCAGTTCTTC. It encodes CASSQVGLAGNNEQFF.

The chain couples TRBV6-2 or TRBV6-3 to TRBJ2-5; 8 bases map to TRBD2. The CDR3 runs to 15 residues. Per germline, CDR1 MNHEY and CDR2 SVGEGT. J lost 3 bases, V lost 2 bases, and 5 bases had no gene match. Here the CDR3 DNA reads TGTGCCAGCAGTTACCTAACTAGCGGAAAAGAGACCCAGTACTTC. It is translated as CASSYLTSGKETQYF.

This chain uses TRBV4-1 with TRBJ2-1, with TRBD2 identical over 15 bases. From germline, CDR1 is MGHRA and CDR2 YSYEKL. J lost 7 bases, V lost 2 bases, and 6 bases had no gene match. CDR3 length equals 17 residues. The CDR3 reads CASSQPTGTSGRNEQFF. The DNA of the CDR3 is TGCGCCAGCAGCCAACCGACGGGGACTAGCGGGAGGAATGAGCAGTTCTTC.

V gene TRBV2 combines with J gene TRBJ1-1, with D tentatively TRBD1 (6 bases). Germline CDR1 and CDR2: SNHLY and FYNNEI. V was pared by 6 bases and J by 2 bases, with 10 bases between. The CDR3 contains 13 residues. CDR3 nucleotides: TGTGCCAGCAGCGAGGGACATAACACTGAAGCTTTCTTT. Translating gives CASSEGHNTEAFF.

This clone was observed once. The chain combines TRBV21-1 with TRBJ2-1; the DNA was not used to check the table's D call, TRBD2. TRBV21-1 is noted as a pseudogene. The CDR3 consists of 19 residues. This CDR3 reads CASPQPASGPLWAYNEQFF. The CDR3 nucleotides read TGTGCCAGCCCCCAGCCCGCTAGCGGGCCCCTCTGGGCCTACAATGAGCAGTTCTTC.

This clone showed up just once. The chain is built from TRBV9 and TRBJ2-1; weak D call: TRBD1 (5 bases). V was shortened by 2 bases and J by 5 bases, with 8 bases between the two germline ends. CDR3 length equals 13 residues. Germline V gives CDR1 SGDLS, CDR2 YYNGEE. The CDR3 sequence is CASSVSGNNEQFF. The CDR3 coding sequence is TGTGCCAGCAGCGTTTCAGGGAACAATGAGCAGTTCTTC.

Regarding this clone: The same CDR3 is also encoded by other DNA sequences in this sample. This chain joins TRBV6-5 and TRBJ2-7, with 7 bases that match TRBD1. With 0 bases clipped from V and 0 bases from J, the junction kept 2 bases outside the gene matches. CDR1 MNHEY and CDR2 SVGAGI come from the germline V gene. CDR3 length: 15 residues. CDR3 DNA sequence: TGTGCCAGCAGTTACTCCCGGGACAGCTCCTACGAGCAGTACTTC. This translates into CASSYSRDSSYEQYF.